This TCR beta chain was captured in a study of blood T cell repertoires in COVID-19. Study as a whole: Sites in the United States, Italy and Spain provided acute and convalescent COVID-19 samples. From T cells, B-cell-depleted T cells, or PBMCs came the material, which was cDNA or gDNA.

Seattle researchers signed up patients amid active infection and tracked them longitudinally. The CDR3 runs to 15 residues. Germline CDR1 reads MDHEN; CDR2 reads SYDVKM. The ends lost 8 bases at V and 1 base at J; junction bases unmatched: 10. As processed by the authors: The authors estimated nucleated cell counts from reference gene primer amplification. Only in-frame clones appear in the TCRdb table, and some are missing; sequencing was by immunoSEQ multiplex PCR. That table is the source of V, J and clone size, and D and trimming were worked out from the DNA. The sample includes roughly 120,000 clones, 90% to 95% of them seen just once.

The genes are TRBV28 and TRBJ2-7; 8 bases line up with TRBD1. The receptor comes from a man in his fifties or sixties with COVID-19, enrolled during active disease. Sequences were obtained from peripheral blood. This chain's CDR3 is CASARPGTGSYEQYF. CDR3 DNA: TGTGCCAGCGCCAGACCTGGGACAGGATCCTACGAGCAGTACTTC.